This passage covers 27 T cell receptor beta chains from one sample sequenced in a study of blood T cells in healthy people across ages (dated by TCRdb to the mid-2010s). Libraries were constructed by 5' RACE. Sequencing took place on an Illumina HiSeq 2500. A second PCR of about 6 to 11 cycles was performed with a sample-barcoded 5' primer and a J-beta primer mix. TCRdb's own reprocessing of the public reads used fastp at Q25 and MiXCR and kept productive beta chains. Identical CDR3 proteins give one entry, which carries the most common genes and DNA. Present in this sample are over 600,000 distinct CDR3 sequences, approximately 40% of which were seen just once. The top ten constitute approximately 29% of the sample. Input material: blood. These receptors all stem from a man at least 80 years old in good health.

The chain couples TRBV28 to TRBJ2-4; D is uncertain. Germline V CDR1 and CDR2: MDHEN, SYDVKM. The V end lost 3 bases, the J end lost 3 bases, and 21 bases lay between the germline ends. CDR3 size: 18 residues. CDR3 sequence (DNA): TGTGCCAGCAGTTTGAGAGACTGGTCAGACTTGGGCAAAAACATTCAGTACTTC. Protein sequence: CASSLRDWSDLGKNIQYF.

In its sample, this clonotype was seen many times. Here the CDR3 DNA reads TGTGCCAGCAGCTCGGGGTTTGCGGAAAGCTCCTACGAGCAGTACTTC. It encodes CASSSGFAESSYEQYF. This chain joins TRBV5-8 and TRBJ2-7; a possible D gene is TRBD2 (5 bases). V dropped 3 bases and J dropped 0 bases, with 16 bases sitting between them. The CDR3 covers 16 residues. Germline assignment: CDR1 SGHTS and CDR2 YDEGEE. Filled out from reference TRBV5-8 and TRBJ2-7, the complete variable domain reads EAGVTQSPTHLIKTRGQQATLRCSPISGHTSVYWYQQALGLGLQFLLWYDEGEERNRGNFPPRFSGRQFPNYSSELNVNALELEDSALYLCASSSGFAESSYEQYFGPGTRLTVT.

The rearrangement links TRBV20-1 to TRBJ2-1; possible D gene TRBD2, 6 bases. CDR1 and CDR2 (germline): DFQATT, SNEGSKA (reference sequence). V was shortened by 1 base and J by 9 bases, with 19 bases between the two germline ends. The CDR3 length is 15 residues. CDR3 residues: CSARATLSGVSEQFF. In nucleotides, the CDR3 is TGCAGTGCTAGAGCGACCCTATCGGGGGTGAGTGAGCAGTTCTTC.

For the CDR3, the DNA is TGTGCCAGCAGCCAAAGATTCACGGGTCCTGAGCTACCAAACAATGAGCAGTTCTTC. Protein: CASSQRFTGPELPNNEQFF. The chain uses TRBV3-1 and TRBJ2-1, with no clear D. The germline V gene encodes CDR1 LGHDT and CDR2 YNNKEL (reference sequence). V lost 2 bases and J 5 bases, leaving 25 bases between the germline ends. This CDR3 comprises 19 residues.

This clonotype turned up a few times. The gene calls are TRBV7-9 and TRBJ1-4; 8 bases map to TRBD1. With 0 bases clipped from V and 8 bases from J, the junction kept 11 bases outside the gene matches. The length of the CDR3 is 17 residues. CDR1 is SEHNR, CDR2 FQNEAQ, per germline (reference sequence). The CDR3 nucleotides are TGTGCCAGCAGCTTAGCGAGGACAGGGTGGATCGAGGAAAAACTGTTTTTT. It is translated as CASSLARTGWIEEKLFF. The full variable domain, rest sourced from reference TRBV7-9 and TRBJ1-4, is DTGVSQNPRHKITKRGQNVTFRCDPISEHNRLYWYRQTLGQGPEFLTYFQNEAQLEKSRLLSDRFSAERPKGSFSTLEIQRTEQGDSAMYLCASSLARTGWIEEKLFFGSGTQLSVL.

This chain links TRBV7-2 with TRBJ1-5; no reliable D call. Germline lookup yields CDR1 SGHTA and CDR2 FQGNSA. The CDR3 length is 15 residues. V gave up 1 base and J gave up 7 bases, with 14 bases separating them. CDR3 amino acids: CASSLGQAFLQPQHF. DNA for the CDR3: TGTGCCAGCAGCTTAGGCCAGGCTTTCCTGCAGCCCCAGCATTTT.

This rearrangement joins TRBV12-3 or TRBV12-4 to TRBJ1-6; D not certain. V dropped 2 bases and J dropped 7 bases, with 9 bases sitting between them. This CDR3 comprises 14 residues. The CDR3: CASSLYGENSPLHF. The CDR3 bases are TGTGCCAGCAGTTTATATGGGGAAAATTCACCCCTCCACTTT.

V and J are TRBV6-2 or TRBV6-3 and TRBJ2-5; 13 nucleotides agree with TRBD2. After removal of 1 base from V and 4 bases from J, the junction contained 12 bases not matched to a gene. Germline assignment: CDR1 MNHEY and CDR2 SVGEGT. This CDR3 spans 19 amino acids. In nucleotides, the CDR3 is TGTGCCAGCAGTTACTTCGCCAGGCGGACTAGCGGGAGAATAGAGACCCAGTACTTC. This codes for CASSYFARRTSGRIETQYF.

J is TRBJ2-7 and V is TRBV7-9; TRBD2 agrees at 8 bases. This CDR3 is 12 amino acids long. Trimming at V came to 10 bases and at J to 1 base, leaving 3 bases not matched to a gene. Germline assignment: CDR1 SEHNR and CDR2 FQNEAQ (reference sequence). The CDR3 sequence is CATGGTSYEQYF. CDR3 in DNA: TGTGCCACGGGGGGGACTTCCTACGAGCAGTACTTC.

The chain combines TRBV4-2 with TRBJ2-3; 11 bases are shared with TRBD2. The germline V gene encodes CDR1 LGHNA and CDR2 YNFKEQ. The CDR3 contains 16 residues. Trimming at V came to 4 bases and at J to 3 bases, leaving 6 bases not matched to a gene. For the CDR3, the DNA is TGTGCCAGCAGCCGCCACGGGACTAGCGGTACAGATACGCAGTATTTT. Translation: CASSRHGTSGTDTQYF.

This clonotype was found once. A read error is possible here, since a much larger clone lies one base away. Since the CDR3 does not end with the conserved phenylalanine or tryptophan, this likely comes from a read error. The genes are TRBV29-1 and TRBJ2-1; D is ambiguous. Per germline, CDR1 SQVTM and CDR2 ANQGSEA. The CDR3 extends over 12 amino acids. Here the CDR3 reads CGLGSSYNEQFL. In DNA form, the CDR3 reads TGCGGCCTTGGCAGCTCCTACAATGAGCAGTTCTTG.

This clonotype was recorded many times. The chain joins TRBV5-4 to TRBJ2-1; 11 nucleotides line up with TRBD1. CDR1 and CDR2 from the germline V gene are SGHNT and YYREEE (reference sequence). The CDR3 runs 17 residues. Trimming at V came to 1 base and at J to 8 bases, leaving 11 bases not matched to a gene. The CDR3 here is CASSLRSRTGGTYEQFF. The CDR3 nucleotides read TGTGCCAGCAGCTTGCGGAGCCGGACAGGGGGCACATATGAGCAGTTCTTC.

The gene calls are TRBV5-6 and TRBJ2-7; D gene unclear. Germline CDR1 SGHDT, CDR2 YYEEEE. Trimming cost V 0 bases and J 6 bases, with 10 bases left between them. The CDR3 loop spans 13 amino acids. CDR3 in amino acids: CASSLALGGEQYF. The CDR3 DNA is TGTGCCAGCAGCTTGGCTTTGGGTGGCGAGCAGTACTTC.

This clonotype has only a few counts. This chain joins TRBV20-1 and TRBJ2-3; TRBD2 matches at 11 bases. This CDR3 has 15 residues. The junction had 5 bases not matched to a gene; V was cut back by 6 bases and J by 0 bases. Looked up from germline, CDR1 is DFQATT and CDR2 is SNEGSKA (reference sequence). The DNA for the CDR3 is TGCAGTGCAAAGAGGACTAGCGGGAGCACAGATACGCAGTATTTT. It yields the protein CSAKRTSGSTDTQYF.

This clonotype was recorded a few times. The CDR3 bases are TGCAGTGCTCATCACCGGGACACGGGCACAGATACGCAGTATTTT. It encodes CSAHHRDTGTDTQYF. V gene TRBV20-1 combines with J gene TRBJ2-3; perhaps TRBD1 as D (6 bases). Germline CDR1 and CDR2: DFQATT and SNEGSKA (reference sequence). Deletions cut 5 bases from V and 1 base from J, with 16 bases between. CDR3 length: 15 amino acids.

V usage is TRBV4-2 and J usage is TRBJ1-1; D is unclear. The V gene lost 1 base and the J gene lost 6 bases, with 12 bases spanning the gap. CDR3 length equals 14 residues. Germline V CDR1 and CDR2: LGHNA, YNFKEQ. In nucleotides, the CDR3 is TGTGCCAGCAGCCAAGGGGCGTCGACGTCTGAAGCTTTCTTT. It codes for CASSQGASTSEAFF.

The chain recombines TRBV24-1 with TRBJ1-2, with TRBD1 matching 9 bases. V lost 5 bases to trimming and J lost 6 bases; unmatched junction nucleotides: 6. In germline, CDR1 is KGHDR, CDR2 SFDVKD. The CDR3 sequence is 14 residues long. In DNA form, the CDR3 reads TGTGCCACCAGTGCAGGGGACAGGGACCATGGCTACACCTTC. Translation gives CATSAGDRDHGYTF.

The CDR3 here is CASSGQGIGALLDNEQFF. The CDR3 region has the DNA TGTGCCAGCAGCGGGCAGGGCATTGGGGCCCTTCTCGACAATGAGCAGTTCTTC. This chain connects TRBV5-5 to TRBJ2-1, with D maybe TRBD1 (5 bases). V gave up 4 bases and J gave up 5 bases, with 25 bases separating them. The CDR3 covers 18 residues. Germline V gene sequence: CDR1 SGHKS, CDR2 YYEKEE (reference sequence).

J is TRBJ1-2 and V is TRBV5-8; D not certain. Germline V gene lookup returns CDR1 SGHTS and CDR2 YDEGEE. The V and J ends lost 2 bases and 4 bases respectively, with 15 bases between them. The CDR3 is 15 amino acids. The CDR3 DNA follows: TGTGCCAGCAGCTTACGAGGAGAAGGATCCTATGGCTACACCTTC. The encoded protein is CASSLRGEGSYGYTF.

This clonotype was found once. The chain links TRBV10-3 to TRBJ2-5; 10 bases line up with TRBD2. Unmatched junction bases numbered 1, after V lost 4 bases and J lost 5 bases. This CDR3 spans 13 amino acids. Germline CDR1 reads ENHRY; CDR2 reads SYGVKD. DNA of the CDR3: TGTGCCATCAGTGGGACTAGCGGCGAGACCCAGTACTTC. It yields the protein CAISGTSGETQYF.

As regards this clonotype: Relative to the germline gene, one junction end is altered; a read error may explain this. This chain links TRBV7-2 with TRBJ2-3; 11 bases line up with TRBD2. The CDR3 sequence is 16 residues long. CDR1 and CDR2 (germline): SGHTA, FQGNSA. This CDR3 is CAGSRSMGLAEDTQYF. The CDR3 DNA reads as TGTGCCGGCAGCCGTTCAATGGGACTAGCGGAAGATACGCAGTATTTT.

This clonotype was recorded a few times. The chain has TRBV19 and TRBJ2-3, with 15 bases fitting TRBD2. Looked up from germline, CDR1 is LNHDA and CDR2 is SQIVND (reference sequence). The trim removed 5 bases at V and 1 base at J, leaving 10 bases unmatched. This CDR3 region has 19 residues. The CDR3 coding sequence is TGTGCCAGTAGTTTCTGGACTAGCGGGGGGGCCCTTGGCACAGATACGCAGTATTTT. It is translated as CASSFWTSGGALGTDTQYF.

The rearrangement uses TRBV5-1 and TRBJ1-1; no clear D. V was trimmed by 1 base and J by 8 bases, leaving 6 bases between them. The germline V gene encodes CDR1 SGHRS and CDR2 YFSETQ. The CDR3 has 11 amino acids. The CDR3 spells CASSLFEEAFF. The CDR3 DNA is TGCGCCAGCAGCTTGTTTGAGGAAGCTTTCTTT.

The rearrangement uses TRBV7-6 and TRBJ2-1, with TRBD1 as a possible D gene (6 bases). Trimming took off 1 base at V and 2 bases at J, with 12 bases between the two ends. CDR1 and CDR2 from the germline V gene are SGHVS and FNYEAQ. This CDR3 has 16 amino acids. The DNA for the CDR3 is TGTGCCAGCAGCTTAGTAGGTCACAGGGCCTACAATGAGCAGTTCTTC. Translation: CASSLVGHRAYNEQFF.

This clonotype was seen a few times. The chain joins TRBV12-3 or TRBV12-4 to TRBJ2-5, with 10 bases that match TRBD2. The junction had 9 bases not matched to a gene; V was cut back by 5 bases and J by 0 bases. The length of the CDR3 is 17 residues. In nucleotides, the CDR3 is TGTGCCAGCAGTCCCACCCCGGGGACTAGCGACCAAGAGACCCAGTACTTC. As protein: CASSPTPGTSDQETQYF.

The chain recombines TRBV6-5 with TRBJ2-1; 7 bases are shared with TRBD1. CDR1 is MNHEY, CDR2 SVGAGI, per germline. Trimming removed 6 bases from V and 0 bases from J; junction bases left unmatched: 5. CDR3 length equals 15 residues. This CDR3 reads CASRSDRDSYNEQFF. CDR3 nucleotides: TGTGCCAGCAGAAGCGACAGGGACTCCTACAATGAGCAGTTCTTC.

The J gene is TRBJ1-4, the V gene TRBV7-3; 7 nucleotides match TRBD1. CDR1 and CDR2 from the germline V gene are SGHTA and FQGTGA. V trimming: 7 bases; J trimming: 3 bases; junction bases outside the gene matches: 17. The CDR3 runs 18 residues. The CDR3, as DNA: TGTGCCAGCAACCCAAGACAGGGAGGGGGTACGCCTAATGAAAAACTGTTTTTT. Amino acids: CASNPRQGGGTPNEKLFF.